This T cell receptor (beta chain) stems from a study of blood T cell repertoires in COVID-19. Study details: COVID-19 samples from acute and convalescent phases originated in the United States, Italy and Spain.

CDR3 length: 15 amino acids. Per germline, CDR1 SGHTA and CDR2 FQGNSA. Trimming removed 1 base from V and 1 base from J, with 10 bases in between. How the authors handled the data: Nucleated cell number was recorded as an estimate derived from reference gene primer amplification. Measured with immunoSEQ multiplex PCR; TCRdb has only the in-frame clones, and not every one. V, J and clone size derive from that table, while D and trimming were established from the DNA sequence. Of some 250,000 clones in the sample, 70% to 85% were seen once. Those who participated ranged in age from about 18 to 89 years and resided in roughly 26 US areas. Categorization into cohorts depended on clinical history that participants reported.

The receptor comes from a man aged 35 to 55 who had recovered from COVID-19. Material: PBMCs or T cells enriched from blood (not recorded which). The genes are TRBV7-2 and TRBJ1-1; possible D gene TRBD1, 6 bases. CDR3 DNA: TGTGCCAGCAGCTTAGGGGCGACAGGGAACACTGAAGCTTTCTTT. Translation gives CASSLGATGNTEAFF.